The clone carrying this T cell receptor beta chain has more than one count but fewer than ten. MiXCR, run by TCRdb on the 5' RACE reads, gives a single entry per CDR3 protein. The table shows 300,000 to 350,000 distinct CDR3 sequences, with about 14% occurring only once. This record belongs to a study of CD8 T cells in ankylosing spondylitis. Germline V gives CDR1 MNHNS, CDR2 SASEGT. The V segment lost 5 bases and the J segment 3 bases; nucleotides outside the gene matches: 9. The CDR3 extends over 15 amino acids. The gene calls are TRBV6-1 and TRBJ2-7; the match to TRBD2 covers 8 bases. What was sequenced was blood, either unsorted or a sorted T cell fraction (not recorded which). The source of this sequence is a male donor with ankylosing spondylitis or in good health (not recorded which). The CDR3 loop reads CASSNLAGSSYEQYF. As DNA, the CDR3 is TGTGCCAGCAGTAATTTAGCGGGGTCGAGCTACGAGCAGTACTTC.